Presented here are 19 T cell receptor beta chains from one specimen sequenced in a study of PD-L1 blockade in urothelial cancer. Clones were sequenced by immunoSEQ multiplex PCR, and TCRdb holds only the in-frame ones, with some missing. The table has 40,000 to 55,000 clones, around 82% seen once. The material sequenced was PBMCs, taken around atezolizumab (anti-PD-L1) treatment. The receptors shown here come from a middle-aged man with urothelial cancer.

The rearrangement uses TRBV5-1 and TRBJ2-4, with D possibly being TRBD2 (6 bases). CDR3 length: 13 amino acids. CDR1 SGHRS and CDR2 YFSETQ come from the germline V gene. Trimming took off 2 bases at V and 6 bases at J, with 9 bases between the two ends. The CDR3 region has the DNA TGCGCCAGCAGCTTCGGGGGAACAAACATTCAGTACTTC. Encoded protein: CASSFGGTNIQYF.

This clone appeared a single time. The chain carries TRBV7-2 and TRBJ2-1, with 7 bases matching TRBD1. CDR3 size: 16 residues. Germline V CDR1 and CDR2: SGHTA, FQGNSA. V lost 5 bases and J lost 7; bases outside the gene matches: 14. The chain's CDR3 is CASSRDQRQGLNEQFF. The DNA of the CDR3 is TGTGCCAGCAGCCGCGATCAAAGACAGGGTTTGAATGAGCAGTTCTTC.

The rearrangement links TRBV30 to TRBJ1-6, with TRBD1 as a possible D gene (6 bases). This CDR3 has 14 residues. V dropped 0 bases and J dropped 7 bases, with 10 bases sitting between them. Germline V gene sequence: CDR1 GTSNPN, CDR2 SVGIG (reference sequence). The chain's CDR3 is CAWSVGRGNSPLHF. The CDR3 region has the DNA TGTGCCTGGAGTGTGGGCAGGGGAAATTCACCCCTCCACTTT.

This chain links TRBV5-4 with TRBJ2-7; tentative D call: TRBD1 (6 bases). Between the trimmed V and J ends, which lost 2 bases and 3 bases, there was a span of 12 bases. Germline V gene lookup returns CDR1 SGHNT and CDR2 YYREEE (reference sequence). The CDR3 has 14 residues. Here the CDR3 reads CASSLFQGRYEQYF. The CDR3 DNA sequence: TGTGCCAGCAGCTTATTTCAGGGGCGCTACGAGCAGTACTTC.

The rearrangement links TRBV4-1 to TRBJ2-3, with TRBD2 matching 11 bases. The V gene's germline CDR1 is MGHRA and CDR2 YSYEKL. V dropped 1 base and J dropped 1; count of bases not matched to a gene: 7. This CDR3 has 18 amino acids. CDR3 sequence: CASSQALMGLAGTDTQYF. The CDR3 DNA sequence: TGCGCCAGCAGCCAAGCCCTGATGGGACTAGCGGGCACAGATACGCAGTATTTT.

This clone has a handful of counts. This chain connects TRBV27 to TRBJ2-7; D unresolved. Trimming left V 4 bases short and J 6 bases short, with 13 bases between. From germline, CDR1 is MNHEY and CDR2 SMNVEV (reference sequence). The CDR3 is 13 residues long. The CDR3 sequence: CASSSAMTTEQYF. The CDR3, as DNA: TGTGCCAGCAGTTCCGCGATGACAACCGAGCAGTACTTC.

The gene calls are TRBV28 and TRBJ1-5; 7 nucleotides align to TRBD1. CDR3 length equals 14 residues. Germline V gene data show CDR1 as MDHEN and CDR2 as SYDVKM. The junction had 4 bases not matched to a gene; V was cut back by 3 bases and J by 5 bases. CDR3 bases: TGTGCCAGCAGTTTCAGGGGGGTGGATCAGCCCCAGCATTTT. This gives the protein CASSFRGVDQPQHF.

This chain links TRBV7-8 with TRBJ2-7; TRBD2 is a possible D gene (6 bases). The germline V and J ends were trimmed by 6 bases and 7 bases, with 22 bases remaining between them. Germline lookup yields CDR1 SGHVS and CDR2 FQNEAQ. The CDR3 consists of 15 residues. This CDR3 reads CASRFRREKGREQYF. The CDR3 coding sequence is TGTGCCAGCAGGTTTCGTCGGGAGAAGGGAAGGGAGCAGTACTTC.

CDR3 region: CASSLDHSSGNTIYF. The CDR3, as DNA: TGTGCCAGCAGCTTAGACCACAGCTCCGGAAACACCATATATTTT. The V and J genes are TRBV11-3 and TRBJ1-3, with D uncertain. CDR1 and CDR2 (germline): SGHNT, YENEEA. Trimming pared 0 bases from V and 4 bases from J, leaving 10 bases between. This CDR3 is 15 amino acids long.

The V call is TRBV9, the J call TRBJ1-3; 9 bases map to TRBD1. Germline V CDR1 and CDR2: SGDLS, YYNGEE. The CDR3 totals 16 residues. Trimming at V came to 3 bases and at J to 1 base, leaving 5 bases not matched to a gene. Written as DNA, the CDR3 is TGTGCCAGCAGCGAGGTGGGACAGGGATCTGGAAACACCATATATTTT. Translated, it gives CASSEVGQGSGNTIYF.

The CDR3 sequence is CASINDARAEAFF. CDR3 nucleotide sequence: TGCGCCAGCATAAACGACGCGAGGGCTGAAGCTTTCTTT. This sequence joins TRBV5-1 and TRBJ1-1; D uncertain. Trimming left V 6 bases short and J 6 bases short, with 15 bases between. Germline assignment: CDR1 SGHRS and CDR2 YFSETQ. The CDR3 is 13 residues long.

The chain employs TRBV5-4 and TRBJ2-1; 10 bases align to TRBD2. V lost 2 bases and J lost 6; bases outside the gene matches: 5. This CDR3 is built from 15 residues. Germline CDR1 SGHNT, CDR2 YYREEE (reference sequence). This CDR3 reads CASSLLTSGFNEQFF. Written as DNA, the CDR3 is TGTGCCAGCAGCTTATTGACTAGCGGGTTCAATGAGCAGTTCTTC.

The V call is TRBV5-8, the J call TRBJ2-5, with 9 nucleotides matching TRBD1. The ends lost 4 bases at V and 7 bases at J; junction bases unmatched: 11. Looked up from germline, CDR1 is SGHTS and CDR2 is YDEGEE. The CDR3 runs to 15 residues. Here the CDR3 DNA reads TGTGCCAGCAGCCCCCCGACAGGGGGTTATGCGACCCAGTACTTC. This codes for CASSPPTGGYATQYF.

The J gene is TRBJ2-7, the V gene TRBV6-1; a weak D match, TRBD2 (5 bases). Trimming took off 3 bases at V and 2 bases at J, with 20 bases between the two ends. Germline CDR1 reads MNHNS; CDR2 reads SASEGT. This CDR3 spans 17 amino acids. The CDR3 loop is CASSEAGTSVSAYEQYF. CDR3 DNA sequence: TGTGCCAGCAGTGAGGCGGGTACTAGTGTCTCGGCCTACGAGCAGTACTTC.

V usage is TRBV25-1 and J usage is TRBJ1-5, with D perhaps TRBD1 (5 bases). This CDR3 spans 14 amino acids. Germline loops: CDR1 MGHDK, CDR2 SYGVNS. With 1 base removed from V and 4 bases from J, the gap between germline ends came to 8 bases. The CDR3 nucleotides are TGTGCCAGCAGTGAATTCGGGGGAAATCAGCCCCAGCATTTT. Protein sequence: CASSEFGGNQPQHF. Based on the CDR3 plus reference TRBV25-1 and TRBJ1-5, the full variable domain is EADIYQTPRYLVIGTGKKITLECSQTMGHDKMYWYQQDPGMELHLIHYSYGVNSTEKGDLSSESTVSRIRTEHFPLTLESARPSHTSQYLCASSEFGGNQPQHFGDGTRLSIL.

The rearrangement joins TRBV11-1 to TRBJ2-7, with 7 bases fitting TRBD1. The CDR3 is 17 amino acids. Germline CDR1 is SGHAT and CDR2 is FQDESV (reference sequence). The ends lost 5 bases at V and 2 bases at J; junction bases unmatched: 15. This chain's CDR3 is CASSLFSSTGYTYEQYF. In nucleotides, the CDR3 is TGTGCCAGCAGCCTCTTTTCTTCGACAGGGTACACCTACGAGCAGTACTTC.

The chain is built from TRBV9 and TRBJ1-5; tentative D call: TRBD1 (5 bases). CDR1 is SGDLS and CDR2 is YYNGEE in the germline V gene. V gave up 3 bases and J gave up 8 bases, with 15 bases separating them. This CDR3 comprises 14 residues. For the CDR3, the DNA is TGTGCCAGCAGCGGGGGGAGGAGGAAGAAGCCCCAGCATTTT. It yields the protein CASSGGRRKKPQHF.

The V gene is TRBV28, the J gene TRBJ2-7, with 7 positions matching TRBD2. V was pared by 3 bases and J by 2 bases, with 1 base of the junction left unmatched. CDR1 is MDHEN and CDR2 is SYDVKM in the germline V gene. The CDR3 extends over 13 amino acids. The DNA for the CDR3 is TGTGCCAGCAGTTTCGGGGGGACCTACGAGCAGTACTTC. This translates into CASSFGGTYEQYF.

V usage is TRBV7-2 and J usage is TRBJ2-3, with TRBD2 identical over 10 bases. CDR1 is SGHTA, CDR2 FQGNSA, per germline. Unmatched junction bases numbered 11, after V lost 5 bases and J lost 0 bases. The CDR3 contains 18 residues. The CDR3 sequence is CASSQRWASGGSTDTQYF. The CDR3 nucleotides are TGTGCCAGCAGCCAGCGATGGGCTAGCGGGGGAAGCACAGATACGCAGTATTTT.